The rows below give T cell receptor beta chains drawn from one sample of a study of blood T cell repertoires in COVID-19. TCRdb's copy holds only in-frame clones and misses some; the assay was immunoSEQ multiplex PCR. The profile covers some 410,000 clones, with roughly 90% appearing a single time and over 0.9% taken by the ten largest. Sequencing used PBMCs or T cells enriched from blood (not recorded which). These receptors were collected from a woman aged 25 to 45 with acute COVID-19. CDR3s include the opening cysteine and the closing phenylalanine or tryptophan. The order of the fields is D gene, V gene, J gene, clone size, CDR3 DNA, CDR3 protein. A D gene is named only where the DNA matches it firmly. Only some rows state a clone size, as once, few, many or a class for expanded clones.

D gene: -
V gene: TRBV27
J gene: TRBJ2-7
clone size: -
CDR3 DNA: TGTGCCACCCCCCCGAACTACCCGATCGGGGAGCAGTACTTC
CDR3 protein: CATPPNYPIGEQYF

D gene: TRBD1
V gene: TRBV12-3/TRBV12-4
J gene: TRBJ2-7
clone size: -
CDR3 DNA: TGTGCCAGCAGTTTGAACAGGGGCTACGAGCAGTACTTC
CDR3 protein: CASSLNRGYEQYF

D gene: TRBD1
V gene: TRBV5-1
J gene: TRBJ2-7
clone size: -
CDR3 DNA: TGCGCCAGCAGCTACGGACAGGGCTACGAGCAGTACTTC
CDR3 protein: CASSYGQGYEQYF

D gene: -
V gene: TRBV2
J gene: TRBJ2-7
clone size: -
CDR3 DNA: TGTGCCAGCAGAACAGGACACTACGAGCAGTACTTC
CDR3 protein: CASRTGHYEQYF

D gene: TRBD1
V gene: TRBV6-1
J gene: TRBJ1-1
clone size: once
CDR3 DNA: TGTGCCAGCAGTGACGACGGACAGGTAGGAGTCACTGAAGCTTTCTTT
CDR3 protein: CASSDDGQVGVTEAFF

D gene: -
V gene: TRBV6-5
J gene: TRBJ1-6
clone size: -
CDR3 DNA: TGTGCCAGCAGCTTGCTACATGGAGGGAATTCACCCCTCCACTTT
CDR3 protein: CASSLLHGGNSPLHF

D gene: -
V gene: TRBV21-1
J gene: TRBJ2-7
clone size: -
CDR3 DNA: TGTGCCAGCAGCAATGACCGGGACACGCTACACGAGCAGTACTTC
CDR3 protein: CASSNDRDTLHEQYF

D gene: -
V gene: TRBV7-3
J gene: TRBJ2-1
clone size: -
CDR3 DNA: TGTGCCAGCAGCTTAACTGGCAGTCCCGAGCAGTTCTTC
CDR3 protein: CASSLTGSPEQFF

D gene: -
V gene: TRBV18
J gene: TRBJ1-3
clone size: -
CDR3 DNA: TGTGCCAGCTCACCACCCCGCAGCTCTGGAAACACCATATATTTT
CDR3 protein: CASSPPRSSGNTIYF

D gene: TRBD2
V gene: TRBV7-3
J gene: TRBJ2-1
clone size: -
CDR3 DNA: TGTGCCAGCAGCCCCCTAGCGGGGGGACACAATGAGCAGTTCTTC
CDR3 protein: CASSPLAGGHNEQFF

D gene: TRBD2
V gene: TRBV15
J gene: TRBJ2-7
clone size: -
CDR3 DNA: TGTGCCACCAGCAGCGTCCTACTAGCGCGCTCCTACGAGCAGTACTTC
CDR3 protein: CATSSVLLARSYEQYF

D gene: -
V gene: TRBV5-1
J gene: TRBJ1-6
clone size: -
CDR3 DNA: TGCGCCAGCAGCTTCGACAGAGAGAATTCACCCCTCCACTTT
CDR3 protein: CASSFDRENSPLHF

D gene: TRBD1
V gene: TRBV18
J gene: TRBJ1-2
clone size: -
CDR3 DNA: TGTGCCAGCTCAACAGGGACAGACTATGGCTACACCTTC
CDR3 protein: CASSTGTDYGYTF

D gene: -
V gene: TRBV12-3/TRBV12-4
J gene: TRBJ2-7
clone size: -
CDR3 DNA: TGTGCCAGCAGTTTGTACGGGACCTACGAGCAGTACTTC
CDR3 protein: CASSLYGTYEQYF

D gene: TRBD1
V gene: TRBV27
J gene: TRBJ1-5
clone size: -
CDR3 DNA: TGTGCCAGCAGTTTATGGGGGACAGGGTGGAATCAGCCCCAGCATTTT
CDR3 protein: CASSLWGTGWNQPQHF

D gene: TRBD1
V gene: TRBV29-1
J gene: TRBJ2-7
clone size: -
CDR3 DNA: TGCAGCGTTGCGACAGGGGAGTCTTACGAGCAGTACTTC
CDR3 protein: CSVATGESYEQYF

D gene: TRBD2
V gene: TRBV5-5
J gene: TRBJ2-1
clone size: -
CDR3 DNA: TGTGCCAGCACCGTAGCGGGGGGTCATTACAATGAGCAGTTCTTC
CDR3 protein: CASTVAGGHYNEQFF

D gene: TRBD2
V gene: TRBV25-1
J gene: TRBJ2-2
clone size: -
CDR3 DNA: TGTGCCAGCAGTGACCCTAGCGGGGGGGAATCCGCCGGGGAGCTGTTTTTT
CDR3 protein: CASSDPSGGESAGELFF

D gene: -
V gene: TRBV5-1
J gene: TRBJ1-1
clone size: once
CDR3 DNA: TGCGCCAGCAGCTTGTCTGCGGAGAACACTGAAGCTTTCTTT
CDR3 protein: CASSLSAENTEAFF

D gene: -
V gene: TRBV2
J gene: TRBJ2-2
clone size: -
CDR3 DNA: TGTGCCAGCAGTGTTCGACTTGACACCGGGGAGCTGTTTTTT
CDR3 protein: CASSVRLDTGELFF

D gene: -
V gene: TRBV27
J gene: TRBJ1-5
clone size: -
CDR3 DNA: TGTGCCAGCAGTTTAAGCGGCAATCAGCCCCAGCATTTT
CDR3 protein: CASSLSGNQPQHF

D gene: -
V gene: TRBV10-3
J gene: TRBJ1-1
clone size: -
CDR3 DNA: TGTGCCATCAGTGACCTACAGGAGAACACTGAAGCTTTCTTT
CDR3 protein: CAISDLQENTEAFF

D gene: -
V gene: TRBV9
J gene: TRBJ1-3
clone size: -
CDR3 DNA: TGTGCCAGCAGCGTTGACAGTATAAGACCCATATATTTT
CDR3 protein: CASSVDSIRPIYF

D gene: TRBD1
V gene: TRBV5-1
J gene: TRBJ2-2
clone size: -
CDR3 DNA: TGCGCCAGCAGCTGGGACAGGGTGAACGGGGAGCTGTTTTTT
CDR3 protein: CASSWDRVNGELFF

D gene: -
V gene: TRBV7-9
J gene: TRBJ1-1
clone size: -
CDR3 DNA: TGTGCCAGCAGCTCCCCGTACCAGGGCCTGAACACTGAAGCTTTCTTT
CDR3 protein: CASSSPYQGLNTEAFF

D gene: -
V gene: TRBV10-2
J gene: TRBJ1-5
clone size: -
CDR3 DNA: TGCGCCAGCCGGGGGGACGGCAATCAGCCCCAGCATTTT
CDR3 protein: CASRGDGNQPQHF

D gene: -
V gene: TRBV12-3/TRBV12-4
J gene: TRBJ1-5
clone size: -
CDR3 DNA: TGTGCCAGCAGCCCAGGACGGGGATCGCCCCAGCATTTT
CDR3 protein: CASSPGRGSPQHF

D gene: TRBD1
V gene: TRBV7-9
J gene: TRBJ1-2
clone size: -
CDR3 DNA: TGTGCCAGCAGAACAGGGGGCCCCCATTCGGGCTACACCTTC
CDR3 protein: CASRTGGPHSGYTF

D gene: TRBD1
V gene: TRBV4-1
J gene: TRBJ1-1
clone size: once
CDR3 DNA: TGCGCCAGCAGCCAAGTGAAAGTGGGACAGGGCCAAGCTTTCTTT
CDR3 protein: CASSQVKVGQGQAFF

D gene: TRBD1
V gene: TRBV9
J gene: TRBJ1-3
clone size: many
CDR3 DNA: TGTGCCAGCAGCTTCCCAACCGGGACAGGGAACTCTGGAAACACCATATATTTT
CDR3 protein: CASSFPTGTGNSGNTIYF

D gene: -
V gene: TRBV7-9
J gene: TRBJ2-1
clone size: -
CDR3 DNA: TGTGCCAGCAGCTCCGAGCGGCCCAATGAGCAGTTCTTC
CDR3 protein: CASSSERPNEQFF

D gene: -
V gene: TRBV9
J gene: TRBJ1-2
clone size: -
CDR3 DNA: -
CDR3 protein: CASSVAPGAGATF

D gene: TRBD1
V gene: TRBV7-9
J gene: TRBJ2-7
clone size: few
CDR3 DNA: TGTGCCAGCAGCTTAGCGGGACAGGCACTCAAGGGGGAGCAGTACTTC
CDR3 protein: CASSLAGQALKGEQYF

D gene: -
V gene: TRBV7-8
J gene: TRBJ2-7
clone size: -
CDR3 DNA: TGTGCCAGCATGCTTCTCCCCGGGGGAACTTACGAGCAGTACTTC
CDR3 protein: CASMLLPGGTYEQYF

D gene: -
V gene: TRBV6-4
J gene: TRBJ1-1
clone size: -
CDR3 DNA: TGTGCCAGCAGTCCGACGGGGGGGGTCGCTGAAGCTTTCTTT
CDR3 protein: CASSPTGGVAEAFF

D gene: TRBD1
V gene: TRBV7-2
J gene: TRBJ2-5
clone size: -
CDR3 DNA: TGTGCCAGCAGCTTATCGCTAGGGGGCGCGTGGGAGACCCAGTACTTC
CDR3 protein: CASSLSLGGAWETQYF

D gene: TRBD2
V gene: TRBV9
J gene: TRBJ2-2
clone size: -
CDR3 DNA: TGTGCCAGCAGCGTTCCTAGCGGGGGAGGCACCGGGGAGCTGTTTTTT
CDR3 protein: CASSVPSGGGTGELFF

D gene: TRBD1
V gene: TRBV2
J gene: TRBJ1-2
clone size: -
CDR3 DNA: TGTGCCAGCAACCAGGGACAGCGTAACTATGGCTACACCTTC
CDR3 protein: CASNQGQRNYGYTF

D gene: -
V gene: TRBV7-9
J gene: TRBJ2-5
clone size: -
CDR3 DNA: TGTGCCAGCAGCCTTAATGATCCGCCGGGGACCCAGTACTTC
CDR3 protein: CASSLNDPPGTQYF

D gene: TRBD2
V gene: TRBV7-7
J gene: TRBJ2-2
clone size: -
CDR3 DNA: TGTGCCAGCAGTTACGGACTAGCGGGGAACACCGGGGAGCTGTTTTTT
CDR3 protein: CASSYGLAGNTGELFF

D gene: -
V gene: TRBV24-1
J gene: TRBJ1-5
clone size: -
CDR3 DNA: TGTGCCACCAGTGATTCAATACCAGGGCCTCAGCCCCAGCATTTT
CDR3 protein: CATSDSIPGPQPQHF

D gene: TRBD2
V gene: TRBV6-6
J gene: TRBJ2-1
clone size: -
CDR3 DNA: TGTGCCAGCAGTGAGTTTGGCGGGGGGCAGTTCTTC
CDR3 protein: CASSEFGGGQFF

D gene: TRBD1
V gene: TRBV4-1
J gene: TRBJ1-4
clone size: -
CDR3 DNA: TGCGCCAGCAGCCCATCCCCCCCGGGGACAGGGGGTGAAAAACTGTTTTTT
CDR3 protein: CASSPSPPGTGGEKLFF

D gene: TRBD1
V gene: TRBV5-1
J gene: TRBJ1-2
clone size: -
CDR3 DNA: TGCGCCAGCAGCGAGGACAGGGCGCATGGCTACACCTTC
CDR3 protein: CASSEDRAHGYTF

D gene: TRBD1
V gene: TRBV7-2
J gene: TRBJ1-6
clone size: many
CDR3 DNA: TGTGCCAGCAGCTTAGCCAGGGGGATTGATTCACCCCTCCACTTT
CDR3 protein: CASSLARGIDSPLHF

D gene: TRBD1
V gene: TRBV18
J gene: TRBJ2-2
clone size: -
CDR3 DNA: TGTGCCAGCTCGCCCAAGACAGGGGGGTCCACCGGGGAGCTGTTTTTT
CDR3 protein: CASSPKTGGSTGELFF

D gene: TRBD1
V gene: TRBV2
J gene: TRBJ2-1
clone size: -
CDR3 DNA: TGTGCCAGCAGTATCTCGCGGCAGGGGGCCGTTGAGCAGTTCTTC
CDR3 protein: CASSISRQGAVEQFF

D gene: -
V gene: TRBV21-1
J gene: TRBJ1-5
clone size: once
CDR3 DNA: TGTGCCAGCAGCAAAGAGGAGGATAGGCCCAGCAATCAGCCCCAGCATTTT
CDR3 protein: CASSKEEDRPSNQPQHF

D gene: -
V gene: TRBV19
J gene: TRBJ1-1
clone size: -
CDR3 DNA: TGTGCCAGTAGTCCGGGACAGAACACTGAAGCTTTCTTT
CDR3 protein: CASSPGQNTEAFF

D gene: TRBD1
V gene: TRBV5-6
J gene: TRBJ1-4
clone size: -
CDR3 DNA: TGTGCCAGCAGGGGGACAGGGAAAAATGAAAAACTGTTTTTT
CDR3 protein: CASRGTGKNEKLFF

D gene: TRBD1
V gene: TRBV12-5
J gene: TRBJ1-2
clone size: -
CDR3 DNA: TGTGCTAGTGGCTTCCCCGCCGGGACAGCCGTTTCTGGCTACACCTTC
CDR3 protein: CASGFPAGTAVSGYTF

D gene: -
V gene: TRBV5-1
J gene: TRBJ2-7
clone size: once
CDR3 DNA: TGCGCCAGCAGCTTGACAGCTAACGAGCAGTACTTC
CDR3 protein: CASSLTANEQYF

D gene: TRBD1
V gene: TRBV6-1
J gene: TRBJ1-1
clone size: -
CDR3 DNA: TGTGCCAGCAGTGAACAGGGGGCGGCGTTGAACACTGAAGCTTTCTTT
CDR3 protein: CASSEQGAALNTEAFF

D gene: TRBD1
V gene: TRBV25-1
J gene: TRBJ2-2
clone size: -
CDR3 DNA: TGTGCCAGCAGAGGACAGGGTAGGAACACCGGGGAGCTGTTTTTT
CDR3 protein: CASRGQGRNTGELFF

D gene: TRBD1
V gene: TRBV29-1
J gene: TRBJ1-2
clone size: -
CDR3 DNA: TGCAGCGTCTTGGACAGGGGATATGGCTACACCTTC
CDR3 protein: CSVLDRGYGYTF

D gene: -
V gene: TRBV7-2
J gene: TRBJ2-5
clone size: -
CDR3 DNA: TGTGCCAGCAGCTTATCCCGGGAGACCCAGTACTTC
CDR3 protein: CASSLSRETQYF

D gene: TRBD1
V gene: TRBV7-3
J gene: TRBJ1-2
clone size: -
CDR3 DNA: TGTGCCAGCAGCCTATCCGGACAGGTGGGGGGCTACACCTTC
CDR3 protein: CASSLSGQVGGYTF

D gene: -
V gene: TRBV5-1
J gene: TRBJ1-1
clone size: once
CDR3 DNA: TGCGCCAGCAGCTCCCCATCGATCGACAGGAACACTGAAGCTTTCTTT
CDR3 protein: CASSSPSIDRNTEAFF

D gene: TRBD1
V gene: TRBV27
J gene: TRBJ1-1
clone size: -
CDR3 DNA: TGTGCCAGCAGTCTCCGACAGGGTTTGGGTGAAGCTTTCTTT
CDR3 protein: CASSLRQGLGEAFF